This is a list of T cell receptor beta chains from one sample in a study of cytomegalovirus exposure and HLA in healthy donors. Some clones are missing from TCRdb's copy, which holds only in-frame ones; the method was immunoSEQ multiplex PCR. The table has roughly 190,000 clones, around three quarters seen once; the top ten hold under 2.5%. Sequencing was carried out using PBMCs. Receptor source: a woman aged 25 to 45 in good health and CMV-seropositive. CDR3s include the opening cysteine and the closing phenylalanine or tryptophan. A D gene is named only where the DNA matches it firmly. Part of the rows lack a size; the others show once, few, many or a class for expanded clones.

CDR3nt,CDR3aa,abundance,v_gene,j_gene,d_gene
TGTGCCAGCAGTAACCATGCGACTAACTATGGCTACACCTTC,CASSNHATNYGYTF,-,TRBV2,TRBJ1-2,-
TGCGCCAGCAGTGATAATTTCGCGGACGAGCAGTACTTC,CASSDNFADEQYF,-,TRBV10-2,TRBJ2-7,-
TGTGCCAGCAGTTTTCAAATTGGCGCGGCGAACACCGGGGAGCTGTTTTTT,CASSFQIGAANTGELFF,few,TRBV7-9,TRBJ2-2,-
TGCAGCGTTGAGAGGGGGATGAACACTGAAGCTTTCTTT,CSVERGMNTEAFF,-,TRBV29-1,TRBJ1-1,-
TGCGCCAGCAGCCAATCCCGACGGAGATATAATGAAAAACTGTTTTTT,CASSQSRRRYNEKLFF,-,TRBV4-3,TRBJ1-4,-
TGTGCCAGCAGCTTAACCCCAGGTGGTCTTGGTTCACCCCTCCACTTT,CASSLTPGGLGSPLHF,-,TRBV7-8,TRBJ1-6,-
TGTGCCAGCAGTGAACTGGGGACAGGGGTTTTT,CASSELGTGVF,once,TRBV6-1,TRBJ1-3,TRBD1
TGCGCCACCTGGGACACTAGCACAGATACGCAGTATTTT,CATWDTSTDTQYF,-,TRBV5-1,TRBJ2-3,-
TGCGCCAGCAGCCCAGGGCCTGGCGCCAGCCAAAGGACCTACGAGCAGTACTTC,CASSPGPGASQRTYEQYF,many,TRBV4-1,TRBJ2-7,-
TGTGCCAGCAGCGCGGACAGGAACACTGAAGCTTTCTTT,CASSADRNTEAFF,-,TRBV7-2,TRBJ1-1,-
TGTGCCAGCAGTGAAACAGAACGTTACGAGCAGTACTTC,CASSETERYEQYF,once,TRBV2,TRBJ2-7,-
TGCGCCAGCAGTACAACCCATAGCGGGGGCACAGATACGCAGTATTTT,CASSTTHSGGTDTQYF,-,TRBV5-1,TRBJ2-3,TRBD2
TGTGCCAGCAGTTTATACTCCTCAGGGGACTATGGCTACACCTTC,CASSLYSSGDYGYTF,once,TRBV28,TRBJ1-2,-
TGTGCCAGCAGTTACCCGAGAGCTCGGTATGGCTACACCTTC,CASSYPRARYGYTF,-,TRBV6-6,TRBJ1-2,-
TGTGCCAGCAGCTTAGGGGGGGACGTATCCTACAATGAGCAGTTCTTC,CASSLGGDVSYNEQFF,-,TRBV11-3,TRBJ2-1,-
TGCGCCAGCAGCATTGACAGGCCCACAGATACGCAGTATTTT,CASSIDRPTDTQYF,-,TRBV5-1,TRBJ2-3,-
TGCAGCGTAGAACCACAGGGACACTATGGCTACACCTTC,CSVEPQGHYGYTF,-,TRBV29-1,TRBJ1-2,-
TGTGCCTGGAGTGTACTTAGGGGTGGCGAGCAGTACTTC,CAWSVLRGGEQYF,-,TRBV30,TRBJ2-7,-
TGTGCCAGTAGAACAGGGAATCAGCCCCAGCATTTT,CASRTGNQPQHF,-,TRBV19,TRBJ1-5,-
TGTGCCAGCAGTTTAATGGTCGGGTCCGGGAGCACTGAAGCTTTCTTT,CASSLMVGSGSTEAFF,-,TRBV28,TRBJ1-1,-
TGCGCCAGCAGCCACTACTCCGGGACAGCTGGAAACACCATATATTTT,CASSHYSGTAGNTIYF,-,TRBV4-1,TRBJ1-3,TRBD1